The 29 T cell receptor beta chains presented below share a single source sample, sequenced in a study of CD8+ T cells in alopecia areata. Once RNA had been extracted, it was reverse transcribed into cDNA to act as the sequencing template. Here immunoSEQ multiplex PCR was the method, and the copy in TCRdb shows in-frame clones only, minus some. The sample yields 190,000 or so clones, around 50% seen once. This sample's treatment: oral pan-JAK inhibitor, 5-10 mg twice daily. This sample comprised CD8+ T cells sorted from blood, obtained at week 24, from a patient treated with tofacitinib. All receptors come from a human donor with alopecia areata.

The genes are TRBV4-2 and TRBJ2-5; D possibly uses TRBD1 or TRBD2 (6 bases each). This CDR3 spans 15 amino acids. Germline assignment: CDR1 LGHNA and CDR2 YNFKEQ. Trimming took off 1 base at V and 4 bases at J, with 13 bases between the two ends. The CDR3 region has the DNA TGTGCCAGCAGCCAAGTAGGGGGGTTAGGAGAGACCCAGTACTTC. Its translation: CASSQVGGLGETQYF.

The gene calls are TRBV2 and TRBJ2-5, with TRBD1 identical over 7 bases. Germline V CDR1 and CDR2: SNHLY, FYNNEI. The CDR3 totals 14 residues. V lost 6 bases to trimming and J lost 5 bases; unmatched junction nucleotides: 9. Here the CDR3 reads CASRDDRARETQYF. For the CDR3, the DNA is TGTGCCAGCAGGGATGACAGGGCTCGGGAGACCCAGTACTTC.

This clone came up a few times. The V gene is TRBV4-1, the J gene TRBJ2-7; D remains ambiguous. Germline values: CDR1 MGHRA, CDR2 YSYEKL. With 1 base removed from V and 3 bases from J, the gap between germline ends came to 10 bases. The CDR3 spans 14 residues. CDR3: CASSQGPRYYEQYF. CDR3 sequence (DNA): TGCGCCAGCAGCCAAGGGCCAAGATACTACGAGCAGTACTTC.

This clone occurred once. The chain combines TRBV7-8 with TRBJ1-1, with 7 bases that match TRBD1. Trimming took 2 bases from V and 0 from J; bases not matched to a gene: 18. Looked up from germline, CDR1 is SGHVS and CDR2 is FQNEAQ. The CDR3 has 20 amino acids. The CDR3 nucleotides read TGTGCCAGCAGCTTATGCCCTATGCAGGGGGGGCTGGAAATGAACACTGAAGCTTTCTTT. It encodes CASSLCPMQGGLEMNTEAFF.

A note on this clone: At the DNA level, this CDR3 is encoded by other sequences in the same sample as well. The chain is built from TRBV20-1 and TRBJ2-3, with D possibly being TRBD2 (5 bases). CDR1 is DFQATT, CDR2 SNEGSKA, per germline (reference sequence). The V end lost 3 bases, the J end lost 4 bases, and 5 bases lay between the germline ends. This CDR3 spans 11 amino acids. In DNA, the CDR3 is TGCAGTGCTAGGGAGGCAGATACGCAGTATTTT. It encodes CSAREADTQYF.

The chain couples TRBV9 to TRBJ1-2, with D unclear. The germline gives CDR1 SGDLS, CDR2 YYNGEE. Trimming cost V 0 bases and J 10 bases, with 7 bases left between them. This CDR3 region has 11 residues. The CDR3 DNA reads TGTGCCAGCAGCGTAGCGGGGAACTACACCTTC. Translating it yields CASSVAGNYTF.

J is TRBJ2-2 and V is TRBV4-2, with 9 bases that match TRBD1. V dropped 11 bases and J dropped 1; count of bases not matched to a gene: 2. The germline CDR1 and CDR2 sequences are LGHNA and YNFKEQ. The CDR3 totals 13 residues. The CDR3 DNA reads TGTGCCTCGGGACAGGGGAACACCGGGGAGCTGTTTTTT. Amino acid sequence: CASGQGNTGELFF.

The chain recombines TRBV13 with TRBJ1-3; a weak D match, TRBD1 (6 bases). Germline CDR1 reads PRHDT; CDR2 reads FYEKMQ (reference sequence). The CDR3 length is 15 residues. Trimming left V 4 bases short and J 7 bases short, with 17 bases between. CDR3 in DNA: TGTGCCAGCAGCTCCAGAGGGACACCAGGGAACACCATATATTTT. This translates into CASSSRGTPGNTIYF.

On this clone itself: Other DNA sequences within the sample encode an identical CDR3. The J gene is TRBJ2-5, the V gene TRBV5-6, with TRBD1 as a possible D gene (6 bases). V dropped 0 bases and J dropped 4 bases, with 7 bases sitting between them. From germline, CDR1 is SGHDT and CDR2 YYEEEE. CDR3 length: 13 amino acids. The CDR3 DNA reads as TGTGCCAGCAGCTTGGGGGGGCGAGAGACCCAGTACTTC. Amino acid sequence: CASSLGGRETQYF.

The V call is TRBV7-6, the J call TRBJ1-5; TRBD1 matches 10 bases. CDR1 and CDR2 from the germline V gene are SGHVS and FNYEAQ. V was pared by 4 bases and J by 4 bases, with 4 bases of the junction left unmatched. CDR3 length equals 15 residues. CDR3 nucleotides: TGTGCCAGCAGCTCGGGACAGGGGCCGAATCAGCCCCAGCATTTT. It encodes CASSSGQGPNQPQHF.

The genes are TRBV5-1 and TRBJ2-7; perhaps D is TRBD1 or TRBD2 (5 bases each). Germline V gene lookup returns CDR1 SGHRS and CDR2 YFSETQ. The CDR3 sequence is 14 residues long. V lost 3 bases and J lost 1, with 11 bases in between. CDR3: CASSYRDGSYEQYF. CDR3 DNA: TGCGCCAGCAGCTACCGGGACGGGTCCTACGAGCAGTACTTC.

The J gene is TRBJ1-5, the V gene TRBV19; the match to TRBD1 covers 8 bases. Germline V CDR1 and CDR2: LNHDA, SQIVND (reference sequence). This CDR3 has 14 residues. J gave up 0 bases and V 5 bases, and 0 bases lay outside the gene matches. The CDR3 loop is CASSGQGSNQPQHF. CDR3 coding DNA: TGTGCCAGTAGTGGACAGGGTAGCAATCAGCCCCAGCATTTT.

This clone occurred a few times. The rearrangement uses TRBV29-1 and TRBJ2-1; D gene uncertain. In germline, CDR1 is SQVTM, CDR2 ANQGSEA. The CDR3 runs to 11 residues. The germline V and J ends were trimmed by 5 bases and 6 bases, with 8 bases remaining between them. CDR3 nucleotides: TGCAGCGTTCCCTATCTCAATGAGCAGTTCTTC. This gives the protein CSVPYLNEQFF.

The CDR3 nucleotides read TGTGCCAGCAGCGGACAGGGATGGCACACTGAAGCTTTCTTT. Its translation is CASSGQGWHTEAFF. The J gene is TRBJ1-1, the V gene TRBV7-9; 8 bases agree with TRBD1. This CDR3 region has 14 residues. CDR1 and CDR2 (germline): SEHNR, FQNEAQ (reference sequence). V lost 5 bases and J lost 3; bases outside the gene matches: 5. Together with reference TRBV7-9 and TRBJ1-1, the CDR3 gives the full variable domain: DTGVSQNPRHKITKRGQNVTFRCDPISEHNRLYWYRQTLGQGPEFLTYFQNEAQLEKSRLLSDRFSAERPKGSFSTLEIQRTEQGDSAMYLCASSGQGWHTEAFFGQGTRLTVV.

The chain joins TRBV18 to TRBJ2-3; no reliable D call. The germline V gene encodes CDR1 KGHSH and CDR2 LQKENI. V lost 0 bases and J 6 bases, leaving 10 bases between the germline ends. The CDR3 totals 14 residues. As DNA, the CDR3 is TGTGCCAGCTCACCACCGGTCGGTTTGGATACGCAGTATTTT. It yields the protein CASSPPVGLDTQYF. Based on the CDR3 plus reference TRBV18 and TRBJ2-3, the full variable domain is NAGVMQNPRHLVRRRGQEARLRCSPMKGHSHVYWYRQLPEEGLKFMVYLQKENIIDESGMPKERFSAEFPKEGPSILRIQQVVRGDSAAYFCASSPPVGLDTQYFGPGTRLTVL.

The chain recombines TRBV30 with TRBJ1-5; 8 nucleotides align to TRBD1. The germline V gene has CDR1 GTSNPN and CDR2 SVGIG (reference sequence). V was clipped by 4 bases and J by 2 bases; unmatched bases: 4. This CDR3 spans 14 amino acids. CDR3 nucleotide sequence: TGTGCCTGGACGGAGGGACAGGGCAATCAGCCCCAGCATTTT. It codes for CAWTEGQGNQPQHF.

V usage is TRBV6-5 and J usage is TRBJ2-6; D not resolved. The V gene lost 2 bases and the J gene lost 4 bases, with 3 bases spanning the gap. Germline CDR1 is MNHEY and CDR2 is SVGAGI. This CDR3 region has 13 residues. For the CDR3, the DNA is TGTGCCAGCAGTTACCCCGGGGCCAACGTCCTGACTTTC. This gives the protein CASSYPGANVLTF.

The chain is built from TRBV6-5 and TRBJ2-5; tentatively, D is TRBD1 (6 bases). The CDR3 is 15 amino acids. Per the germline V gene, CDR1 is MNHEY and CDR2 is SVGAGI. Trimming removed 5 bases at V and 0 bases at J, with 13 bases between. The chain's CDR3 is CASSNWDNHQETQYF. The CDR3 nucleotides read TGTGCCAGCAGTAACTGGGACAACCACCAAGAGACCCAGTACTTC.

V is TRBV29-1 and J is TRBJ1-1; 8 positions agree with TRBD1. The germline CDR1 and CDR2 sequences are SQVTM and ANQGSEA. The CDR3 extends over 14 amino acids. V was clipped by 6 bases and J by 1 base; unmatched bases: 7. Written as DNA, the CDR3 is TGCAGCGTAGCTAGACAGGGGAGGAACACTGAAGCTTTCTTT. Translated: CSVARQGRNTEAFF.

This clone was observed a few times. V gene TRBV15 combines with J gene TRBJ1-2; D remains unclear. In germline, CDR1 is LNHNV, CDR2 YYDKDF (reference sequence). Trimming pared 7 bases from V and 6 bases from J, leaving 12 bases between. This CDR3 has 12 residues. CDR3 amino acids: CATTAGGDGYTF. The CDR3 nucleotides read TGTGCCACCACTGCGGGTGGTGATGGCTACACCTTC.

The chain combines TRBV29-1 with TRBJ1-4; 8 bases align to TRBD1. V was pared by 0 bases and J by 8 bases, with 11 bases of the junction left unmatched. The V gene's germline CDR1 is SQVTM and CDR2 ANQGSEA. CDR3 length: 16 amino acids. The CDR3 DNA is TGCAGCGTTGAAGACCCCCGCGGACAGGGAAGGGAAAAACTGTTTTTT. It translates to CSVEDPRGQGREKLFF.

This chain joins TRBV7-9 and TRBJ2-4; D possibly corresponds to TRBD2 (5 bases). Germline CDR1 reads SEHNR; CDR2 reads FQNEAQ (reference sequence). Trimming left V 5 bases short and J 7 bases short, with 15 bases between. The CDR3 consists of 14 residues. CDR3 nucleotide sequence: TGTGCCAGCAGCAGAGGGAACAGAGAGAACATTCAGTACTTC. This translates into CASSRGNRENIQYF. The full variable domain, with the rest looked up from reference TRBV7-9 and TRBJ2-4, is DTGVSQNPRHKITKRGQNVTFRCDPISEHNRLYWYRQTLGQGPEFLTYFQNEAQLEKSRLLSDRFSAERPKGSFSTLEIQRTEQGDSAMYLCASSRGNRENIQYFGAGTRLSVL.

CDR3 sequence (DNA): TGTGCCATCAGTGAGAGGGGGTCTGAAGCTTTCTTT. Translating gives CAISERGSEAFF. This rearrangement joins TRBV10-3 to TRBJ1-1, with a weak D call TRBD1 (6 bases). CDR1 ENHRY and CDR2 SYGVKD come from the germline V gene. The CDR3 spans 12 residues. V was shortened by 2 bases and J by 6 bases, with 7 bases between the two germline ends.

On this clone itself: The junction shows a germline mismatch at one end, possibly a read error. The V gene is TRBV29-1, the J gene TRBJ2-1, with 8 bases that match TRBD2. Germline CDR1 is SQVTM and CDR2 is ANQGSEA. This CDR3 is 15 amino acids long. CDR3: CSVVLLGTSRDEQLF. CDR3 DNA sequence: TGCAGCGTTGTTTTACTAGGGACTAGTCGCGATGAGCAGCTCTTC.

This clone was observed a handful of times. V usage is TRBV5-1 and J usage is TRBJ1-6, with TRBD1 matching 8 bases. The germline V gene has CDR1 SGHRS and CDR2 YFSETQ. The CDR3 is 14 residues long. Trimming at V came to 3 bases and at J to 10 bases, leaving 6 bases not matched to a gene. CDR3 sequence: CASSSDRGYSPLHF. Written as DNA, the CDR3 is TGCGCCAGCAGCTCTGACAGGGGTTACTCACCCCTCCACTTT.

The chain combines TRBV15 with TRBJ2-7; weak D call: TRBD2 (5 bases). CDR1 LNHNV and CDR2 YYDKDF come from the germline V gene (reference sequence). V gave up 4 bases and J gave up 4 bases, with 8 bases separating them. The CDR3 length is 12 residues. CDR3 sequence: CATSTDYYEQYF. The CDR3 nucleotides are TGTGCCACCAGCACAGACTATTACGAGCAGTACTTC.

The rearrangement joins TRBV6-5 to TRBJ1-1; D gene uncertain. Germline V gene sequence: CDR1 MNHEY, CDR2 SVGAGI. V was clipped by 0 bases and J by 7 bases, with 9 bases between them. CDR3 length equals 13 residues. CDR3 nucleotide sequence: TGTGCCAGCAGTTACTCGGCGGCGGGTGAAGCTTTCTTT. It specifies CASSYSAAGEAFF.

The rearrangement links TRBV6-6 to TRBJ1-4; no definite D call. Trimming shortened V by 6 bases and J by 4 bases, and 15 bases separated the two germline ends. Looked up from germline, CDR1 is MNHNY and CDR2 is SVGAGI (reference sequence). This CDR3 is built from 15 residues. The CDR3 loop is CASSPLGVINEKLFF. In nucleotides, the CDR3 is TGTGCCAGCAGCCCCCTGGGAGTGATTAATGAAAAACTGTTTTTT.

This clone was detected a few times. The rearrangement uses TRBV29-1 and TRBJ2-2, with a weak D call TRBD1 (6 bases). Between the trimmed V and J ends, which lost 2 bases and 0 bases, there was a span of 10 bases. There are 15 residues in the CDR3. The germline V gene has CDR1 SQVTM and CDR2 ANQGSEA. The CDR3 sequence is CSVETTGANTGELFF. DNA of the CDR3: TGCAGCGTTGAAACGACAGGCGCGAACACCGGGGAGCTGTTTTTT.